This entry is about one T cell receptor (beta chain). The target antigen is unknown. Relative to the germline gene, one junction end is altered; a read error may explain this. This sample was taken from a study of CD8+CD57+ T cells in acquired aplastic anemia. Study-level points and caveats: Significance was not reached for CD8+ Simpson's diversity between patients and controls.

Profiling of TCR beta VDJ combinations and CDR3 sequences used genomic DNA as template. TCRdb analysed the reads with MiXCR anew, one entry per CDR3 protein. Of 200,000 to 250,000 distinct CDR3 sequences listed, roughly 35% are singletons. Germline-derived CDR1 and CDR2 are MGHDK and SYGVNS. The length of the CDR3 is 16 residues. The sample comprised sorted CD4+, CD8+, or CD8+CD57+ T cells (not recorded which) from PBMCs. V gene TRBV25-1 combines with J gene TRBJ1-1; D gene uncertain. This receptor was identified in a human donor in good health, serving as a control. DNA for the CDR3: TGTGCCAGCAGTGAGTCTGGGGAGGGAGCGTACACTGAGGCTTTCTTT. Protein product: CASSESGEGAYTEAFF.